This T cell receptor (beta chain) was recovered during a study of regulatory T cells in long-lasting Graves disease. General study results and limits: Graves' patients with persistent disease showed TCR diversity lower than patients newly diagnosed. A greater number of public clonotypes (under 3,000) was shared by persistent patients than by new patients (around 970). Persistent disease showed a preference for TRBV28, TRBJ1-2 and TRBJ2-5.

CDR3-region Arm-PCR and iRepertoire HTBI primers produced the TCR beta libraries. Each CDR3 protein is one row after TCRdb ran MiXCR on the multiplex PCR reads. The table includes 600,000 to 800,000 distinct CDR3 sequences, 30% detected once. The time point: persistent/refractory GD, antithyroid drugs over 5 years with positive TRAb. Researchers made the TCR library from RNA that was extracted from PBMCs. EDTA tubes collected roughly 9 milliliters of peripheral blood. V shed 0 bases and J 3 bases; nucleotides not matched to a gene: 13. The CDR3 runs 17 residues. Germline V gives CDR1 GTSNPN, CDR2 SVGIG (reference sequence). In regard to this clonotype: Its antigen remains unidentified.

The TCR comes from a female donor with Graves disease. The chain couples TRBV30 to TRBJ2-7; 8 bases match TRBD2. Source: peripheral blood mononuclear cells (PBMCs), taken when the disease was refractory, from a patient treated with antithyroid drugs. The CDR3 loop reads CAWSVLRFREGLYEQYF. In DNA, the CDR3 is TGTGCCTGGAGTGTACTAAGGTTCCGGGAGGGCCTCTACGAGCAGTACTTC.